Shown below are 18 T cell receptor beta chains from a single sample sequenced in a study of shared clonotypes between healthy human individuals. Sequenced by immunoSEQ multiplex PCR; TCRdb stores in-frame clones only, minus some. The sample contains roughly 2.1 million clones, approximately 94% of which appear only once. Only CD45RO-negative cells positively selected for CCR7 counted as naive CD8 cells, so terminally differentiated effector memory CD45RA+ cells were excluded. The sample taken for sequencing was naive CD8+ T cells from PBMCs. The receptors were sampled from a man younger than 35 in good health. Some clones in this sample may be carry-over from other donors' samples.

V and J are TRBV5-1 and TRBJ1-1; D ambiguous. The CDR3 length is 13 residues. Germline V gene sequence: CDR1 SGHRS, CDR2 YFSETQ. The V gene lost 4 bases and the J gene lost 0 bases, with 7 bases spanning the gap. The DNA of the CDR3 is TGCGCCAGCAGCCAAGATCTGAACACTGAAGCTTTCTTT. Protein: CASSQDLNTEAFF.

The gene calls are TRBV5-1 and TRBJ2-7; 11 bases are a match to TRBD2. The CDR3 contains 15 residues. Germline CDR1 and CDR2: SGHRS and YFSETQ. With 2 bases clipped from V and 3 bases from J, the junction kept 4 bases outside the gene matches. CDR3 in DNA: TGCGCCAGCAGCTTTAGCGGGAGGGCCTTCTACGAGCAGTACTTC. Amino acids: CASSFSGRAFYEQYF.

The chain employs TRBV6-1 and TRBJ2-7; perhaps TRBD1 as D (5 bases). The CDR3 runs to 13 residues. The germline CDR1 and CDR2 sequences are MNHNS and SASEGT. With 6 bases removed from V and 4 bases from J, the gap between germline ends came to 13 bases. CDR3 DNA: TGTGCCAGCAGAGACACAGGTACTTACGAGCAGTACTTC. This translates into CASRDTGTYEQYF.

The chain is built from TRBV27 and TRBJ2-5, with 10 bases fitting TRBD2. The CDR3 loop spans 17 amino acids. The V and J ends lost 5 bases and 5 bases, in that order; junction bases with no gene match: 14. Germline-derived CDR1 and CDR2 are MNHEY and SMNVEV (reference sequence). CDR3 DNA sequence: TGTGCCAGCAGTCCGCTCCGACTAGCGGGTATAGGGGAGACCCAGTACTTC. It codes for CASSPLRLAGIGETQYF.

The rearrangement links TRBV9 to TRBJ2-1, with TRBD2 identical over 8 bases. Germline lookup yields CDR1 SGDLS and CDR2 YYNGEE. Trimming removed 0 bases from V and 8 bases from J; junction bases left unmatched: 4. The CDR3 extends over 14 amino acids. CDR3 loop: CASSVALAVDEQFF. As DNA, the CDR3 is TGTGCCAGCAGCGTAGCACTAGCGGTCGATGAGCAGTTCTTC.

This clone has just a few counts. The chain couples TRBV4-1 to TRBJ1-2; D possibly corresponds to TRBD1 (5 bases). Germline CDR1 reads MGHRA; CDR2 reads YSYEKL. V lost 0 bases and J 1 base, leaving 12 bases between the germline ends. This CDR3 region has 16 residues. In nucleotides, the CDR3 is TGCGCCAGCAGCCAAGATCCAGGGTTACATAACTATGGCTACACCTTC. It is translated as CASSQDPGLHNYGYTF.

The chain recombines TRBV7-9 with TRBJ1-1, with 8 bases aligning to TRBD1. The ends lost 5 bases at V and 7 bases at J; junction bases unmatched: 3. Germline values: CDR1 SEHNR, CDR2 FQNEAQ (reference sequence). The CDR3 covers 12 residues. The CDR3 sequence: CASSGQGFEAFF. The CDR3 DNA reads TGTGCCAGCAGCGGACAGGGATTTGAAGCTTTCTTT.

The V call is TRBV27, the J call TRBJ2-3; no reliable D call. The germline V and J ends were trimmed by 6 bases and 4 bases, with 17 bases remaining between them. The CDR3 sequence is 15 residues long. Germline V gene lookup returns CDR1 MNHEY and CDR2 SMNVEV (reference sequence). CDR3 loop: CASRERRASPDTQYF. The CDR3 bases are TGTGCCAGCAGGGAACGGCGAGCAAGCCCAGATACGCAGTATTTT.

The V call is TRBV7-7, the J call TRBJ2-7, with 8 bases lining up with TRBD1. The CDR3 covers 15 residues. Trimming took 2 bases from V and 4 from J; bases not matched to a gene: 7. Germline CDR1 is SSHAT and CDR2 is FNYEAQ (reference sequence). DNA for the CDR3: TGTGCCAGCAGCTTAATGTCAGGGGGCGTGTACGAGCAGTACTTC. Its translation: CASSLMSGGVYEQYF.

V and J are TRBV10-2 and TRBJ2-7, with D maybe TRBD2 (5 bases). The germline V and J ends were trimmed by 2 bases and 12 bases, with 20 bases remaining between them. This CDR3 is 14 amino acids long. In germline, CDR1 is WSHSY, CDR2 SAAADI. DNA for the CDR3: TGCGCCAGCAGTGAGACTGGACTGGCCGAGCGAACGTACTTC. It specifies CASSETGLAERTYF.

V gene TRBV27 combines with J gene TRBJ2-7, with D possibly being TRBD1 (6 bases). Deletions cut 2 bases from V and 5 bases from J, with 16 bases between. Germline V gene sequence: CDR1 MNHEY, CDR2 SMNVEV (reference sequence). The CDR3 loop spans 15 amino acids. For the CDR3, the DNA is TGTGCCAGCAGTTTAAGTTCTTACAGGGTTAACGAGCAGTACTTC. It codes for CASSLSSYRVNEQYF.

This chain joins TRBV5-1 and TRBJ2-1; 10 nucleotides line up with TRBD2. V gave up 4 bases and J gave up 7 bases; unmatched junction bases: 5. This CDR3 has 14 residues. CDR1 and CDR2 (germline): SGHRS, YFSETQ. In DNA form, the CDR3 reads TGCGCCAGCAGCCAGGGACTAGCGAGAAATGAGCAGTTCTTC. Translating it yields CASSQGLARNEQFF.

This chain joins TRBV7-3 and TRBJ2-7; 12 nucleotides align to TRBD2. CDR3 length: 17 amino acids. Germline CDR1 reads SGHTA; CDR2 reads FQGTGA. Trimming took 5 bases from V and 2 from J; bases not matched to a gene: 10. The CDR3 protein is CASSRRLAGVPTYEQYF. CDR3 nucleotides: TGTGCCAGCAGCCGAAGACTAGCGGGAGTTCCCACCTACGAGCAGTACTTC.

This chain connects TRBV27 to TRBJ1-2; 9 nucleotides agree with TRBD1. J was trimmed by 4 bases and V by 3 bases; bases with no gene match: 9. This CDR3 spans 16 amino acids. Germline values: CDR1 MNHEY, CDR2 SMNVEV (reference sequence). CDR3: CASSLGPGQGRYGYTF. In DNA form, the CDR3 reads TGTGCCAGCAGTTTGGGACCGGGACAGGGTCGCTATGGCTACACCTTC.

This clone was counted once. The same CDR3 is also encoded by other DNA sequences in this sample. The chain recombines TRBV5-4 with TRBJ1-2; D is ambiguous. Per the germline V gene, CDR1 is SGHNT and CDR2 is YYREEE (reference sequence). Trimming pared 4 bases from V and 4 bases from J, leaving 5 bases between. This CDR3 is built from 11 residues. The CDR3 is CASSLGYGYTF. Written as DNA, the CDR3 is TGTGCCAGCAGCCTTGGCTATGGCTACACCTTC. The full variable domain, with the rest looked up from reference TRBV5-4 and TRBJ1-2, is ETGVTQSPTHLIKTRGQQVTLRCSSQSGHNTVSWYQQALGQGPQFIFQYYREEENGRGNFPPRFSGLQFPNYSSELNVNALELDDSALYLCASSLGYGYTFGSGTRLTVV.

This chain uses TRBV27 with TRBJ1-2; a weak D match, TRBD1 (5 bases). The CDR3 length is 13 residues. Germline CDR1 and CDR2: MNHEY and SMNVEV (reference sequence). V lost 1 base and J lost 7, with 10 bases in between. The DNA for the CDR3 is TGTGCCAGCAGTTTATATGGGGCCGGTGGCTACACCTTC. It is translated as CASSLYGAGGYTF.

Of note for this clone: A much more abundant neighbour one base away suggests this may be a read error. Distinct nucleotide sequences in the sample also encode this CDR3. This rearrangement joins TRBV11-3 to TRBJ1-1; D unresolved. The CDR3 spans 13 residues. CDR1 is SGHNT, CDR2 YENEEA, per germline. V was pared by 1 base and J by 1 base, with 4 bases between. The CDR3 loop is CASSLGQNTEAFF. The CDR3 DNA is TGTGCCAGCAGCTTAGGACAGAACACTGAAGCTTTCTTT.

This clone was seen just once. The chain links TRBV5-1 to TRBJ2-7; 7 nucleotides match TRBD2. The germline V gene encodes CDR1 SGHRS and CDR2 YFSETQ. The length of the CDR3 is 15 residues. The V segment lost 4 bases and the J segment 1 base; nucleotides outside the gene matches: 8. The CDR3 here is CASSPGTIRSYEQYF. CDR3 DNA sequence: TGCGCCAGCAGCCCAGGGACTATTCGTTCCTACGAGCAGTACTTC.